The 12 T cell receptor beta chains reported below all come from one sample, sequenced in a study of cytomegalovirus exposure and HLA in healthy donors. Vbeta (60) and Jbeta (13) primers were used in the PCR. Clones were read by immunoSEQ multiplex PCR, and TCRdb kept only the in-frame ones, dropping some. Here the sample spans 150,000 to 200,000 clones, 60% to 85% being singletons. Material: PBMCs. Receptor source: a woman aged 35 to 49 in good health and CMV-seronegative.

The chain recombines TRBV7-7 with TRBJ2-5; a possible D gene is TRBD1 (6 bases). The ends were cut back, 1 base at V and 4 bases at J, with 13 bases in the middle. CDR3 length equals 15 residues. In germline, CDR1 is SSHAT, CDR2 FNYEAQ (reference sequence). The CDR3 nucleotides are TGTGCCAGCAGCTTAGGGGGGCAGAGGGGAGAGACCCAGTACTTC. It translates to CASSLGGQRGETQYF.

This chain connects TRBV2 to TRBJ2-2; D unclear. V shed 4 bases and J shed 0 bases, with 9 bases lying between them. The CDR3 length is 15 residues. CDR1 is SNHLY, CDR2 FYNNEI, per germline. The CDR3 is CASSGQRPNTGELFF. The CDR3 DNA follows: TGTGCCAGCAGTGGGCAGCGACCGAACACCGGGGAGCTGTTTTTT.

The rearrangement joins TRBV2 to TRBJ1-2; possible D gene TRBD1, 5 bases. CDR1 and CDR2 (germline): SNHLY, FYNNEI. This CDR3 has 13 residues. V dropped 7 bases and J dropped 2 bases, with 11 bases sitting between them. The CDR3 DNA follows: TGTGCCAGCACGGGGGGGAGAAACTATGGCTACACCTTC. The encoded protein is CASTGGRNYGYTF.

The CDR3 nucleotides are TGTGCCAGCGGCGGCGGGAGGTCCCACAATGAGCAGTTCTTC. It yields the protein CASGGGRSHNEQFF. The V gene is TRBV2, the J gene TRBJ2-1; 8 bases are shared with TRBD2. This CDR3 is built from 14 residues. Germline V gene sequence: CDR1 SNHLY, CDR2 FYNNEI. J gave up 5 bases and V 8 bases, and 8 bases lay outside the gene matches.

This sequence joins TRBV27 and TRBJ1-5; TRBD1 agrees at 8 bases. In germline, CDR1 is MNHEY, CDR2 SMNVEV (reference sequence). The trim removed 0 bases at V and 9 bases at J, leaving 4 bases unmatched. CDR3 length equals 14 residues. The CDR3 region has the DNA TGTGCCAGCAGTTTATCGAGCACAGGGGGGCCCCAGCATTTT. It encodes CASSLSSTGGPQHF.

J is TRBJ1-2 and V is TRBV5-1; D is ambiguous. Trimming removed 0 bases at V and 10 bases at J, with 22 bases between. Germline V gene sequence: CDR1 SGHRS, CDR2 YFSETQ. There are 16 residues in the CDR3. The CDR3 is CASSLAAGAGAGVYTF. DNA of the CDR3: TGCGCCAGCAGCTTGGCCGCGGGAGCGGGTGCTGGTGTCTACACCTTC.

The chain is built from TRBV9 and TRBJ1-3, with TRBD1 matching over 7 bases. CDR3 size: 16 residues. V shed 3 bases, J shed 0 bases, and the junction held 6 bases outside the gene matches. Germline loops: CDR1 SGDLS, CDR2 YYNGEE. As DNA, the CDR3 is TGTGCCAGCAGCGGAGGACAGGCCATCTCTGGAAACACCATATATTTT. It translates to CASSGGQAISGNTIYF.

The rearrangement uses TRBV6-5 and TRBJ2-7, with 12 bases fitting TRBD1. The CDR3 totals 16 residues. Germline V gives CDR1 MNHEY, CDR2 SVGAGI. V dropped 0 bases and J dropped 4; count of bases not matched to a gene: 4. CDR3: CASSYSGTGGGYEQYF. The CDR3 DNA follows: TGTGCCAGCAGTTACTCTGGGACAGGGGGCGGGTACGAGCAGTACTTC.

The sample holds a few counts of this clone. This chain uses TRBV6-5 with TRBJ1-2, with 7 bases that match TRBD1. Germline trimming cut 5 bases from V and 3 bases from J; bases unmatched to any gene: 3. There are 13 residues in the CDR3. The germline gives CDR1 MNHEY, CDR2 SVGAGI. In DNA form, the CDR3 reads TGTGCCAGCAGTCCCCAGGGGGACTATGGCTACACCTTC. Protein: CASSPQGDYGYTF.

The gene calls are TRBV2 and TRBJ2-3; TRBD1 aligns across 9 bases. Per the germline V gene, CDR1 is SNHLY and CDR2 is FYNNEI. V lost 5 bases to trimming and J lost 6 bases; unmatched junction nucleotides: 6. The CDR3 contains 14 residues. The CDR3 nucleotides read TGTGCCAGCAGTATAAGACAGGGGGACGATACGCAGTATTTT. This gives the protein CASSIRQGDDTQYF.

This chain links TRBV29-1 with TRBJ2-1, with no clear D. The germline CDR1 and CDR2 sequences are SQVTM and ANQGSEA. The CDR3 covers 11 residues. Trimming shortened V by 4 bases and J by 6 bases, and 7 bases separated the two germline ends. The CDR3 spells CSVGLRNEQFF. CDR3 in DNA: TGCAGCGTTGGATTGCGCAATGAGCAGTTCTTC.

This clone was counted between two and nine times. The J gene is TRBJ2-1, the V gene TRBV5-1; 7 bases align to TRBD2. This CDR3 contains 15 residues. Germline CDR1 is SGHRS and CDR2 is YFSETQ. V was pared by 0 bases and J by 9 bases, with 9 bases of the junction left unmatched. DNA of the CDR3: TGCGCCAGCAGCTTGGGTTCGGGGGGTCTAAGTGAGCAGTTCTTC. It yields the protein CASSLGSGGLSEQFF.